This T cell receptor (beta chain) came from a study of blood T cell repertoires in COVID-19. Overall study context: Both acute and convalescent COVID-19 samples were obtained from the United States, Italy and Spain. T cells, B-cell-depleted T cells, or PBMCs provided the cDNA or gDNA that served as material.

Sequencing used immunoSEQ multiplex PCR; TCRdb keeps in-frame clones, though not all of them. This sample yields about 120,000 clones, of which more than 75% are seen a single time; over 3% belongs to the top ten. V was pared by 5 bases and J by 4 bases, with 12 bases between. Germline loops: CDR1 SGHRS, CDR2 YFSETQ. This CDR3 spans 13 amino acids. The specimen was peripheral blood. The origin of this receptor is a woman aged 50 to 65 with acute or convalescent COVID-19. The genes are TRBV5-1 and TRBJ1-2, with TRBD1 as a possible D gene (6 bases). The chain's CDR3 is CASRQGGGYGYTF. The CDR3, as DNA: TGCGCCAGCAGACAGGGTGGTGGCTATGGCTACACCTTC. The variable domain in full, completed from reference TRBV5-1 and TRBJ1-2, reads KAGVTQTPRYLIKTRGQQVTLSCSPISGHRSVSWYQQTPGQGLQFLFEYFSETQRNKGNFPGRFSGRQFSNSRSEMNVSTLELGDSALYLCASRQGGGYGYTFGSGTRLTVV.